Listed here are 26 T cell receptor beta chains from one sample, sequenced in a study of blood T cells in healthy people across ages. It was with a sample-barcoded 5' primer and a J-beta primer mix that a second PCR of roughly 6 to 12 cycles was run. TCRdb recomputed calls from the 5' RACE reads with MiXCR, one row per CDR3 protein. The sample contains some 560,000 distinct CDR3 sequences, about 27% of which appear only once. The sample also formed part of further work on T cells of mothers and their children.

The specimen sequenced was blood. These receptors were taken from a boy between 2 and 10 years old in good health.

With regard to this clonotype: The junction departs from the called germline gene at one end, perhaps through a read error. The chain joins TRBV27 to TRBJ1-2; perhaps TRBD1 as D (5 bases). This CDR3 is 15 amino acids long. Per the germline V gene, CDR1 is MNHEY and CDR2 is SMNVEV (reference sequence). CDR3: CASSLRGGDYYGYTF. The CDR3 DNA sequence: TGTGCCAGCAGTTTACGTGGGGGGGACTACTACGGCTACACCTTC.

This clonotype was recorded a few times. The rearrangement joins TRBV6-1 to TRBJ1-1; weak D call: TRBD1 (5 bases). Germline CDR1 MNHNS, CDR2 SASEGT. V was trimmed by 6 bases and J by 0 bases, leaving 17 bases between them. The CDR3 has 16 amino acids. The CDR3 DNA reads as TGTGCCAGCAGCCCTGAGGTGGGGGTGGTGAACACTGAAGCTTTCTTT. Its protein product is CASSPEVGVVNTEAFF.

About this clonotype itself: Relative to the germline gene, one junction end is altered; a read error may explain this. The V and J genes are TRBV5-6 and TRBJ1-2, with D perhaps TRBD1 (6 bases). This CDR3 has 14 amino acids. In germline, CDR1 is SGHDT, CDR2 YYEEEE. The CDR3 sequence is CASSPGGGGYDYTF. CDR3 DNA: TGTGCCAGCAGCCCCGGTGGCGGGGGCTATGACTACACCTTC.

This clonotype was picked up a small number of times. The gene calls are TRBV7-9 and TRBJ2-5; TRBD2 might be the D (5 bases). This CDR3 has 15 residues. V lost 5 bases and J lost 2, with 15 bases in between. The germline V gene has CDR1 SEHNR and CDR2 FQNEAQ (reference sequence). The CDR3 region has the DNA TGTGCCAGCAGCCACACACTAGTGCTACAAGAGACCCAGTACTTC. As protein: CASSHTLVLQETQYF.

Only a few counts were recorded for this clonotype. The chain joins TRBV7-2 to TRBJ1-1; no clear D gene. Germline-derived CDR1 and CDR2 are SGHTA and FQGNSA. The CDR3 runs to 13 residues. V was pared by 2 bases and J by 5 bases, with 9 bases between. The CDR3: CASSLNVRTEAFF. Written as DNA, the CDR3 is TGTGCCAGCAGCTTAAATGTCAGGACTGAAGCTTTCTTT.

The chain joins TRBV4-3 to TRBJ2-3, with 8 nucleotides matching TRBD2. Trimming cost V 0 bases and J 2 bases; bases outside gene matches: 10. This CDR3 contains 18 residues. Per germline, CDR1 LGHNA and CDR2 YSLEER. CDR3 in DNA: TGCGCCAGCAGCCAAGAACCCGGGACTAGTCGGACCACAGATACGCAGTATTTT. Its translation is CASSQEPGTSRTTDTQYF.

This clonotype was picked up a small number of times. The rearrangement uses TRBV5-1 and TRBJ2-7; D remains unclear. Between the trimmed V and J ends, which lost 0 bases and 0 bases, there was a span of 7 bases. Germline CDR1 is SGHRS and CDR2 is YFSETQ. There are 14 residues in the CDR3. The chain's CDR3 is CASSLGSSSYEQYF. The CDR3 DNA reads as TGCGCCAGCAGCTTGGGGTCATCCTCCTACGAGCAGTACTTC.

Many counts were recorded for this clonotype. The chain is built from TRBV13 and TRBJ2-1, with 8 bases matching TRBD1. The CDR3 totals 12 residues. CDR1 and CDR2 from the germline V gene are PRHDT and FYEKMQ (reference sequence). Unmatched junction bases numbered 2, after V lost 5 bases and J lost 8 bases. The CDR3 nucleotides read TGTGCCAGCAGCACACAGGGGGATGAGCAGTTCTTC. Protein product: CASSTQGDEQFF.

This clonotype turned up a few times. The J gene is TRBJ2-3, the V gene TRBV27; a weak D match, TRBD2 (5 bases). The CDR3 runs to 17 residues. The germline CDR1 and CDR2 sequences are MNHEY and SMNVEV (reference sequence). V lost 3 bases to trimming and J lost 4 bases, with 20 bases between them. The CDR3 DNA reads TGTGCCAGCAGTTTGAGAACCGCGGTGGCGGGTCCAGATACGCAGTATTTT. Its translation is CASSLRTAVAGPDTQYF.

This chain joins TRBV7-2 and TRBJ1-4, with no clear D. CDR1 is SGHTA, CDR2 FQGNSA, per germline. The length of the CDR3 is 14 residues. V shed 5 bases and J shed 3 bases, with 10 bases lying between them. The CDR3 nucleotides read TGTGCCAGCAGCCAGGTCCTTTCTAATGAAAAACTGTTTTTT. Its protein is CASSQVLSNEKLFF.

The chain is built from TRBV7-6 and TRBJ1-2, with D tentatively TRBD1 (6 bases). There are 15 residues in the CDR3. Trimming took 5 bases from V and 6 from J, leaving 19 bases between them. Germline V gene sequence: CDR1 SGHVS, CDR2 FNYEAQ. CDR3 nucleotide sequence: TGTGCCAGCAGCCCCATTCGGGGGGCGCAAAATGGCTACACCTTC. Protein sequence: CASSPIRGAQNGYTF. The variable domain in full, completed from reference TRBV7-6 and TRBJ1-2, reads GAGVSQSPRYKVTKRGQDVALRCDPISGHVSLYWYRQALGQGPEFLTYFNYEAQQDKSGLPNDRFSAERPEGSISTLTIQRTEQRDSAMYRCASSPIRGAQNGYTFGSGTRLTVV.

This clonotype was recorded a few times. The chain recombines TRBV20-1 with TRBJ2-3; 14 nucleotides agree with TRBD2. CDR1 and CDR2 from the germline V gene are DFQATT and SNEGSKA (reference sequence). V shed 6 bases, J shed 5 bases, and the junction held 7 bases outside the gene matches. The length of the CDR3 is 15 residues. This CDR3 is CSAPRTSGRQDTQYF. The CDR3 nucleotides read TGCAGTGCCCCGAGGACTAGCGGGAGGCAAGATACGCAGTATTTT.

This clonotype was observed a few times. The chain couples TRBV12-3 or TRBV12-4 to TRBJ2-2, with TRBD1 as a possible D gene (6 bases). CDR3 length: 14 amino acids. V lost 5 bases to trimming and J lost 4 bases, with 11 bases between them. CDR3: CASSTGHPTGELFF. The CDR3 DNA is TGTGCCAGCAGTACGGGACACCCCACCGGGGAGCTGTTTTTT.

There are a few counts of this clonotype. The V call is TRBV11-2, the J call TRBJ1-2, with a tentative D call TRBD1 (6 bases). Trimming removed 5 bases from V and 4 bases from J, with 17 bases in between. The CDR3 length is 15 residues. The germline V gene encodes CDR1 SGHAT and CDR2 FQNNGV. CDR3 in DNA: TGTGCCAGCAGCCACCCCCTGGACAGATCCTATGGCTACACCTTC. Translated: CASSHPLDRSYGYTF.

This clonotype was observed a handful of times. The chain links TRBV10-3 to TRBJ1-1; weak D call: TRBD1 (5 bases). The CDR3 is 16 residues long. With 2 bases removed from V and 0 bases from J, the gap between germline ends came to 13 bases. Germline V CDR1 and CDR2: ENHRY, SYGVKD. The CDR3 nucleotides read TGTGCCATCAGTGAGCCTCGCGGGGCAATGAACACTGAAGCTTTCTTT. This sequence encodes CAISEPRGAMNTEAFF.

The gene calls are TRBV20-1 and TRBJ2-1; 8 nucleotides line up with TRBD1. The closer fit of TRBJ2-5 to the DNA end suggests the J call may be wrong. The CDR3 covers 13 residues. Germline lookup yields CDR1 DFQATT and CDR2 SNEGSKA (reference sequence). CDR3 nucleotide sequence: TGCAGTGCTCAAACGACAGGGGTGGAGACCCAGTACTTC. This sequence encodes CSAQTTGVETQYF.

The gene calls are TRBV6-5 and TRBJ2-1, with TRBD2 as a possible D gene (6 bases). This CDR3 is built from 16 residues. V was pared by 0 bases and J by 3 bases, with 12 bases between. Germline loops: CDR1 MNHEY, CDR2 SVGAGI. The CDR3 loop reads CASSYSRWTNYNEQFF. For the CDR3, the DNA is TGTGCCAGCAGTTACTCGAGGTGGACTAACTACAATGAGCAGTTCTTC.

In regard to this clonotype: One junction end disagrees with the germline gene, perhaps due to a read error. This chain joins TRBV3-1 and TRBJ2-1, with 10 bases that match TRBD2. There are 16 residues in the CDR3. CDR1 is LGHDT, CDR2 YNNKEL, per germline (reference sequence). The CDR3 DNA reads as TGTGCCAGCGGCCAGGGAAGCGGGGGGGCCTACAATGAGCAGTTCTTC. Amino acid sequence: CASGQGSGGAYNEQFF.

The table lists this clonotype with a few counts. The V and J genes are TRBV6-2 or TRBV6-3 and TRBJ2-7; possible D gene TRBD1, 6 bases. V lost 2 bases and J 2 bases, leaving 13 bases between the germline ends. Germline V lookup: CDR1 MNHEY, CDR2 SVGEGT. CDR3 length: 15 amino acids. This chain's CDR3 is CASSYEGDTTYEQYF. CDR3 DNA sequence: TGTGCCAGCAGTTACGAGGGGGACACAACCTACGAGCAGTACTTC.

The chain couples TRBV10-1 to TRBJ2-3; 8 nucleotides line up with TRBD1. The J segment lost 5 bases and the V segment lost 3 bases, leaving 7 bases of the junction unmatched. The germline gives CDR1 WNHNN, CDR2 SYGVQD (reference sequence). This CDR3 region has 15 residues. The CDR3 spells CASSDSTGAGDTQYF. The CDR3 DNA sequence: TGCGCCAGCAGTGATTCGACAGGGGCGGGAGATACGCAGTATTTT.

The chain joins TRBV3-1 to TRBJ2-1; no clear D gene. Germline CDR1 reads LGHDT; CDR2 reads YNNKEL (reference sequence). The V end was cut by 0 bases, the J end by 0 bases, with 9 bases between. There are 16 residues in the CDR3. The chain's CDR3 is CASSQDDSDSYNEQFF. For the CDR3, the DNA is TGTGCCAGCAGCCAAGATGACTCAGACTCCTACAATGAGCAGTTCTTC.

The chain is built from TRBV28 and TRBJ2-5; unclear D gene. The CDR3 contains 19 residues. CDR1 is MDHEN, CDR2 SYDVKM, per germline. With 7 bases removed from V and 2 bases from J, the gap between germline ends came to 29 bases. The DNA for the CDR3 is TGTGCCAGCACCCTACGTTGGCGCGGACGCCGCAACTCTCAAGAGACCCAGTACTTC. It yields the protein CASTLRWRGRRNSQETQYF.

The rearrangement links TRBV28 to TRBJ1-2; maybe TRBD1 (5 bases). The CDR3 spans 15 residues. V lost 8 bases, J lost 4 bases, and 20 bases lay in between. Germline CDR1 is MDHEN and CDR2 is SYDVKM. The CDR3 reads CASGGTGLTFYGYTF. DNA for the CDR3: TGTGCCAGCGGGGGAACAGGTCTGACTTTCTATGGCTACACCTTC.

This sequence joins TRBV12-3 or TRBV12-4 and TRBJ2-1, with 10 bases fitting TRBD2. The CDR3 runs 17 residues. Germline trimming cut 3 bases from V and 2 bases from J; bases unmatched to any gene: 7. The CDR3 DNA reads TGTGCCAGCAGTTTTGGAGCGGGGGGGTCCCCCTACAATGAGCAGTTCTTC. Protein product: CASSFGAGGSPYNEQFF.

The chain employs TRBV9 and TRBJ2-7, with D perhaps matching TRBD2 (5 bases). The CDR3 is 12 amino acids. V gave up 1 base and J gave up 6 bases, with 8 bases separating them. Per the germline V gene, CDR1 is SGDLS and CDR2 is YYNGEE. CDR3 DNA: TGTGCCAGCAGCGTAAGCGGCTCCGAGCAGTACTTC. Protein product: CASSVSGSEQYF. Supplemented by reference TRBV9 and TRBJ2-7, the full variable domain reads DSGVTQTPKHLITATGQRVTLRCSPRSGDLSVYWYQQSLDQGLQFLIQYYNGEERAKGNILERFSAQQFPDLHSELNLSSLELGDSALYFCASSVSGSEQYFGPGTRLTVT.

This clonotype was recorded a few times. This chain links TRBV19 with TRBJ1-6, with no clear D. This CDR3 contains 14 residues. Deletions cut 5 bases from V and 8 bases from J, with 13 bases between. Looked up from germline, CDR1 is LNHDA and CDR2 is SQIVND (reference sequence). CDR3 in amino acids: CASSLREWDSPLHF. The CDR3 nucleotides are TGTGCCAGTAGTCTCCGGGAATGGGATTCACCCCTCCACTTT.